This T cell receptor (beta chain) was captured in a study of T cell responses to AZD1222 COVID-19 vaccine. Clones were read by immunoSEQ multiplex PCR, and TCRdb kept only the in-frame ones, dropping some. The table has about 110,000 clones, approximately 91% seen once; the top ten hold roughly a sixth. After removal of 7 bases from V and 6 bases from J, the junction contained 15 bases not matched to a gene. This CDR3 spans 16 amino acids. Germline V CDR1 and CDR2: SGHTA, FQGNSA. This TCR was sampled from an adult in good health. Sequences were derived from peripheral blood, sampled on day 0 of AZD1222 vaccination. The chain is built from TRBV7-2 and TRBJ2-5; TRBD2 agrees at 9 bases. For the CDR3, the DNA is TGTGCCAGCACCCTACCCGGGGGCGGGGGGGCGCAGACCCAGTACTTC. It translates to CASTLPGGGGAQTQYF.